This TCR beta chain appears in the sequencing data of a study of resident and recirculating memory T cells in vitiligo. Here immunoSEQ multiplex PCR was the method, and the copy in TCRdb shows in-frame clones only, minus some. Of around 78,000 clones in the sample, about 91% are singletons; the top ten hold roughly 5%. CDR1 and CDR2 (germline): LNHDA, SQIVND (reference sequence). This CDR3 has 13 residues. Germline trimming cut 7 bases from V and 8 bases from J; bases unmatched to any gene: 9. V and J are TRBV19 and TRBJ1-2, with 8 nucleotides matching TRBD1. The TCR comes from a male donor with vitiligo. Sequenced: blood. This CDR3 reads CASILTGEDGYTF. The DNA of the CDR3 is TGTGCCAGTATCTTGACAGGGGAGGACGGCTACACCTTC.